This entry features one T cell receptor beta chain sequence. Its antigen is undetermined. The data originate from a study of blood T cells in healthy people across ages. The length of the CDR3 is 16 residues. V lost 0 bases, J lost 7 bases, and 16 bases lay in between. Per germline, CDR1 MGHRA and CDR2 YSYEKL. Study results and limitations: Measured against age, TCR beta diversity per million T cells decreased in a roughly linear manner.

For the second PCR, which ran for about 6 to 11 cycles, a sample-barcoded 5' primer and a J-beta primer mix were used. A tag from a template-switch adaptor with 12 random nucleotides marked each cDNA molecule. TCRdb fed the 5' RACE reads into MiXCR, producing one record per CDR3 protein. The table shows around 800,000 distinct CDR3 sequences, with approximately 44% occurring only once. The receptor was isolated from a man between 60 and 75 years old in good health. The specimen was blood. The rearrangement links TRBV4-1 to TRBJ2-1; D unresolved. The CDR3 reads CASSQESGPSPNEQFF. For the CDR3, the DNA is TGCGCCAGCAGCCAAGAATCCGGGCCCTCCCCTAATGAGCAGTTCTTC.